The 28 T cell receptor beta chains below come from one sample, sequenced in a study of OX40 agonist ivuxolimab in advanced cancers. Sequencing used immunoSEQ multiplex PCR; TCRdb keeps in-frame clones, though not all of them. The table has about 26,000 clones, 85% seen once. This material consisted of CD4+ or CD8+ T cells sorted from blood, taken in a trial of the OX40 agonist ivuxolimab. All receptors derive from an adult with an advanced solid tumor such as melanoma, head and neck, liver or kidney cancer.

The CDR3 spells CASRSTGSSGNTIYF. For the CDR3, the DNA is TGTGCCAGTAGGTCTACAGGCAGCTCTGGAAACACCATATATTTT. The chain recombines TRBV19 with TRBJ1-3; possible D gene TRBD1, 5 bases. The ends were cut back, 6 bases at V and 0 bases at J, with 12 bases in the middle. The CDR3 has 15 residues. Germline values: CDR1 LNHDA, CDR2 SQIVND (reference sequence).

Only one count was recorded for this clone. Written as DNA, the CDR3 is TGTGCCAGTAGTATGGGGGCGGAGGGGTTCCACGAGCAGTACTTC. This gives the protein CASSMGAEGFHEQYF. V is TRBV19 and J is TRBJ2-7; D is possibly TRBD1 or TRBD2 (6 bases each). Trimming left V 3 bases short and J 5 bases short, with 17 bases between. The germline gives CDR1 LNHDA, CDR2 SQIVND (reference sequence). The CDR3 loop spans 15 amino acids.

The CDR3 DNA reads as TGTGCCAGTAGTGTCTCCGGGCCGGACACTGAAGCTTTCTTT. This encodes CASSVSGPDTEAFF. The chain combines TRBV19 with TRBJ1-1; D unclear. The CDR3 is made up of 14 amino acids. V was clipped by 5 bases and J by 3 bases, with 13 bases between them. CDR1 is LNHDA and CDR2 is SQIVND in the germline V gene (reference sequence).

This chain connects TRBV7-6 to TRBJ2-3; 7 bases match TRBD1. V shed 3 bases, J shed 0 bases, and the junction held 6 bases outside the gene matches. CDR3 length equals 16 residues. The germline CDR1 and CDR2 sequences are SGHVS and FNYEAQ. CDR3 nucleotides: TGTGCCAGCAGCTTTCTAACAGGGGAAAGCACAGATACGCAGTATTTT. The encoded protein is CASSFLTGESTDTQYF.

This clone was seen a handful of times. This chain connects TRBV14 to TRBJ1-1, with D perhaps TRBD1 (5 bases). V shed 0 bases and J shed 3 bases, with 20 bases lying between them. Germline V lookup: CDR1 SGHDN, CDR2 FVKESK. This CDR3 comprises 18 residues. CDR3 in amino acids: CASSQERGRVTTDTEAFF. As DNA, the CDR3 is TGTGCCAGCAGCCAAGAAAGGGGCCGGGTTACGACTGACACTGAAGCTTTCTTT.

The chain couples TRBV27 to TRBJ2-5; maybe TRBD1 (6 bases). Germline CDR1 is MNHEY and CDR2 is SMNVEV (reference sequence). V lost 8 bases, J lost 5 bases, and 21 bases lay in between. The length of the CDR3 is 15 residues. The CDR3 nucleotides read TGTGCCAGCCAGACAGGCGTAGGGGCTCGGGAGACCCAGTACTTC. Protein product: CASQTGVGARETQYF.

The chain combines TRBV30 with TRBJ1-2, with TRBD1 matching 7 bases. V dropped 7 bases and J dropped 6; count of bases not matched to a gene: 5. From germline, CDR1 is GTSNPN and CDR2 SVGIG (reference sequence). The CDR3 contains 11 residues. The CDR3 protein is CASDRDHGYTF. CDR3 DNA: TGTGCCTCCGACAGGGACCATGGCTACACCTTC.

The chain employs TRBV7-8 and TRBJ1-5; D gene uncertain. Germline values: CDR1 SGHVS, CDR2 FQNEAQ. V lost 6 bases to trimming and J lost 5 bases, with 14 bases between them. CDR3 length: 14 residues. CDR3 nucleotides: TGTGCCAGCAGTGGGCAGTCGTTAGATCAGCCCCAGCATTTT. Translation: CASSGQSLDQPQHF. Filled out from reference TRBV7-8 and TRBJ1-5, the complete variable domain reads GAGVSQSPRYKVAKRGQDVALRCDPISGHVSLFWYQQALGQGPEFLTYFQNEAQLDKSGLPSDRFFAERPEGSVSTLKIQRTQQEDSAVYLCASSGQSLDQPQHFGDGTRLSIL.

J is TRBJ2-1 and V is TRBV5-5, with D perhaps being TRBD1 or TRBD2 (5 bases each). Deletions cut 4 bases from V and 3 bases from J, with 14 bases between. The germline CDR1 and CDR2 sequences are SGHKS and YYEKEE (reference sequence). The CDR3 spans 15 residues. CDR3 in amino acids: CASSTWDGRYNEQFF. CDR3 bases: TGTGCCAGCAGCACTTGGGACGGCCGCTACAATGAGCAGTTCTTC.

V and J are TRBV9 and TRBJ1-1; no clear D gene. Germline values: CDR1 SGDLS, CDR2 YYNGEE. Trimming shortened V by 4 bases and J by 1 base, and 20 bases separated the two germline ends. This CDR3 is built from 17 residues. The CDR3 loop reads CASSTSRGRESNTEAFF. The CDR3 DNA reads as TGTGCCAGCAGCACATCCCGAGGGCGTGAATCGAACACTGAAGCTTTCTTT.

The V gene is TRBV5-4, the J gene TRBJ1-2; TRBD1 aligns across 7 bases. CDR1 is SGHNT, CDR2 YYREEE, per germline (reference sequence). This CDR3 is built from 12 residues. V lost 4 bases and J lost 9; bases outside the gene matches: 6. The CDR3 coding sequence is TGTGCCAGCAGCCGCCAGGGGGTCCGCTACACCTTC. Protein product: CASSRQGVRYTF. Supplemented by reference TRBV5-4 and TRBJ1-2, the full variable domain reads ETGVTQSPTHLIKTRGQQVTLRCSSQSGHNTVSWYQQALGQGPQFIFQYYREEENGRGNFPPRFSGLQFPNYSSELNVNALELDDSALYLCASSRQGVRYTFGSGTRLTVV.

The chain couples TRBV30 to TRBJ2-1, with TRBD1 matching over 9 bases. The CDR3 runs 14 residues. J was trimmed by 7 bases and V by 5 bases; bases with no gene match: 9. Looked up from germline, CDR1 is GTSNPN and CDR2 is SVGIG (reference sequence). The CDR3 protein is CAWRDRELENEQFF. The CDR3 DNA follows: TGTGCCTGGCGGGACAGGGAGTTGGAGAATGAGCAGTTCTTC.

The CDR3 nucleotides are TGTGCCAGCAGCACAGGGGGCTCTACGAGGGAGCAGTACTTC. It encodes CASSTGGSTREQYF. The V call is TRBV27, the J call TRBJ2-7, with TRBD1 matching 9 bases. The CDR3 consists of 14 residues. Germline CDR1 and CDR2: MNHEY and SMNVEV (reference sequence). Trimming took 6 bases from V and 7 from J; bases not matched to a gene: 10.

Note on this clone: Other DNA sequences within the sample encode an identical CDR3. The chain employs TRBV14 and TRBJ2-7, with D unresolved. V lost 2 bases to trimming and J lost 4 bases, with 6 bases between them. Germline values: CDR1 SGHDN, CDR2 FVKESK. The CDR3 sequence is 12 residues long. In DNA, the CDR3 is TGTGCCAGCAGCCAATCGTCGTACGAGCAGTACTTC. Translation gives CASSQSSYEQYF.

The rearrangement joins TRBV19 to TRBJ2-1; maybe TRBD2 (5 bases). Looked up from germline, CDR1 is LNHDA and CDR2 is SQIVND (reference sequence). The CDR3 is 15 amino acids. Trimming pared 3 bases from V and 4 bases from J, leaving 13 bases between. The CDR3 bases are TGTGCCAGTAGTATTAGTCGAGCGGAATACAATGAGCAGTTCTTC. This translates into CASSISRAEYNEQFF.

The J gene is TRBJ2-7, the V gene TRBV2; 8 nucleotides align to TRBD1. This CDR3 contains 11 residues. V shed 6 bases and J 9 bases; nucleotides not matched to a gene: 4. Germline-derived CDR1 and CDR2 are SNHLY and FYNNEI. This CDR3 is CASSRTGRQYF. In nucleotides, the CDR3 is TGTGCCAGCAGCAGGACAGGGCGGCAGTACTTC.

This rearrangement joins TRBV19 to TRBJ2-3; TRBD2 matches 8 bases. This CDR3 comprises 16 residues. J lost 5 bases, V lost 5 bases, and 12 bases had no gene match. CDR1 and CDR2 from the germline V gene are LNHDA and SQIVND (reference sequence). CDR3 sequence (DNA): TGTGCCAGTAGTGCCTCGGCTAGCGGGTTCCTAGATACGCAGTATTTT. As protein: CASSASASGFLDTQYF.

The chain joins TRBV9 to TRBJ2-1; 8 nucleotides line up with TRBD2. The ends lost 7 bases at V and 8 bases at J; junction bases unmatched: 14. Germline CDR1 and CDR2: SGDLS and YYNGEE. The length of the CDR3 is 15 residues. CDR3 DNA sequence: TGTGCCAGCGGCGGACTAGCCGGGAATTCCGATGAGCAGTTCTTC. Translating gives CASGGLAGNSDEQFF.

V is TRBV10-2 and J is TRBJ1-4; D is unclear. Germline V CDR1 and CDR2: WSHSY, SAAADI. The length of the CDR3 is 16 residues. Trimming stripped 7 bases from V and 4 bases from J, with 19 bases between. CDR3 protein: CASMGLSGEGNEKLFF. As DNA, the CDR3 is TGCGCCAGCATGGGTCTTTCCGGGGAGGGTAATGAAAAACTGTTTTTT.

The chain carries TRBV6-5 and TRBJ1-2; D is perhaps TRBD1 (5 bases). Between the trimmed V and J ends, which lost 4 bases and 1 base, there was a span of 16 bases. The CDR3 runs to 16 residues. In germline, CDR1 is MNHEY, CDR2 SVGAGI. The CDR3 nucleotides read TGTGCCAGCAGTTCGGGGGGGACGGCTTATAACTATGGCTACACCTTC. Its translation: CASSSGGTAYNYGYTF.

The chain is built from TRBV13 and TRBJ2-5; 12 nucleotides line up with TRBD1. J was trimmed by 5 bases and V by 5 bases; bases with no gene match: 15. The germline CDR1 and CDR2 sequences are PRHDT and FYEKMQ (reference sequence). The CDR3 runs to 18 residues. The DNA of the CDR3 is TGTGCCAGCAGCACCCTAGGGGGACAGGGGGCGGGCGACGAGACCCAGTACTTC. It yields the protein CASSTLGGQGAGDETQYF.

V gene TRBV7-9 combines with J gene TRBJ2-7; the D gene is possibly TRBD2 (5 bases). This CDR3 has 13 amino acids. Germline V gene data show CDR1 as SEHNR and CDR2 as FQNEAQ (reference sequence). V was trimmed by 1 base and J by 5 bases, leaving 9 bases between them. For the CDR3, the DNA is TGTGCCAGCAGCTTAGGGCTCGGGGACGAGCAGTACTTC. Its protein is CASSLGLGDEQYF. Together with reference TRBV7-9 and TRBJ2-7, the CDR3 gives the full variable domain: DTGVSQNPRHKITKRGQNVTFRCDPISEHNRLYWYRQTLGQGPEFLTYFQNEAQLEKSRLLSDRFSAERPKGSFSTLEIQRTEQGDSAMYLCASSLGLGDEQYFGPGTRLTVT.

V gene TRBV6-1 combines with J gene TRBJ1-3; a weak D match, TRBD1 (6 bases). V lost 0 bases to trimming and J lost 5 bases, with 8 bases between them. Germline V gives CDR1 MNHNS, CDR2 SASEGT. The CDR3 spans 14 residues. The CDR3 region has the DNA TGTGCCAGCAGTGAAGCCAGGGGCAGAAACACCATATATTTT. Protein sequence: CASSEARGRNTIYF.

The chain couples TRBV7-2 to TRBJ2-7; perhaps TRBD2 as D (6 bases). Between the trimmed V and J ends, which lost 4 bases and 0 bases, there was a span of 16 bases. This CDR3 has 16 residues. Germline CDR1 is SGHTA and CDR2 is FQGNSA. The CDR3 coding sequence is TGTGCCAGCAGCTCTCCTACTAGCTGGAGCTCCTACGAGCAGTACTTC. This gives the protein CASSSPTSWSSYEQYF.

The V gene is TRBV9, the J gene TRBJ1-5, with D perhaps TRBD1 (5 bases). The germline V and J ends were trimmed by 3 bases and 7 bases, with 14 bases remaining between them. The CDR3 runs 14 residues. CDR1 SGDLS and CDR2 YYNGEE come from the germline V gene. CDR3 loop: CASSALGGNQPQHF. DNA of the CDR3: TGTGCCAGCAGCGCCCTCGGGGGTAACCAGCCCCAGCATTTT.

This chain uses TRBV4-1 with TRBJ2-3; 10 bases are shared with TRBD2. V dropped 2 bases and J dropped 0; count of bases not matched to a gene: 5. Germline CDR1 reads MGHRA; CDR2 reads YSYEKL. The CDR3 totals 17 residues. CDR3 sequence: CASSQRGTSASTDTQYF. CDR3 bases: TGCGCCAGCAGCCAAAGGGGGACTAGCGCTAGCACAGATACGCAGTATTTT.

The chain links TRBV11-3 to TRBJ1-1; possibly TRBD1 for D (5 bases). The V gene lost 5 bases and the J gene lost 5 bases, with 18 bases spanning the gap. The CDR3 runs 15 residues. CDR1 and CDR2 from the germline V gene are SGHNT and YENEEA. The CDR3 spells CASSPREGSRTEAFF. The CDR3 DNA follows: TGTGCCAGCAGCCCGAGGGAGGGGAGTCGTACTGAAGCTTTCTTT.

The chain is built from TRBV19 and TRBJ2-3; TRBD2 might be the D (6 bases). The CDR3 length is 17 residues. Per germline, CDR1 LNHDA and CDR2 SQIVND (reference sequence). V lost 4 bases, J lost 2 bases, and 19 bases lay in between. The CDR3 DNA reads as TGTGCCAGTAGTACCTCTAGGCTAGCGTGGGACACAGATACGCAGTATTTT. Its protein is CASSTSRLAWDTDTQYF.